In this sample, the clone carrying this T cell receptor beta chain turned up a few times. No antigen is known for it. These data are taken from a study of beta chain features in type 1 diabetes. Overall study findings and caveats: Patients showed naive, central memory and Treg TCRB repertoires that appeared more similar than those of healthy donors. Whether TCRB rearrangement is influenced by HLA type went unresolved here. An over-representation of cells with high TCR expression could result from cDNA sequencing.

The V and J ends lost 7 bases and 1 base respectively, with 10 bases between them. Germline assignment: CDR1 ENHRY and CDR2 SYGVKD. This CDR3 comprises 13 residues. The whole isolated RNA underwent reverse transcription, so sequencing captured expressed TCRB transcripts. Measured with immunoSEQ multiplex PCR; TCRdb has only the in-frame clones, and not every one. This repertoire shows roughly 450,000 clones, around 10% found once; its top ten account for less than 0.06%. The sample was naive CD4+ T cells from blood. The clonotype comes from a woman between 18 and 29 years old in good health. The chain uses TRBV10-3 and TRBJ2-5, with D perhaps matching TRBD2 (6 bases). Here the CDR3 DNA reads TGTGCCATCAACGGGGGAGCCCAAGAGACCCAGTACTTC. This encodes CAINGGAQETQYF.